This paragraph covers one TCR beta chain sequence. There are 13 residues in the CDR3. Per the germline V gene, CDR1 is MNHNY and CDR2 is SVGAGI (reference sequence). V shed 4 bases and J shed 4 bases, with 10 bases lying between them. This sample is part of a study of blood T cell repertoires in COVID-19. Study-wide background: Collection of acute and convalescent COVID-19 samples took place in the United States, Italy and Spain. The cDNA or gDNA used as material had been derived from T cells, B-cell-depleted T cells, or PBMCs.

Study processing details: Estimation of nucleated cell counts relied on the amplification of reference gene primers. The table came from immunoSEQ multiplex PCR; TCRdb's copy has only in-frame clones and leaves some out. V, J and clone size reflect that table, while D and trimming were determined from the DNA. Seen here are 200,000 to 250,000 clones, more than 65% observed once, and the top ten hold roughly 2.4%. The sample consisted of peripheral blood. The chain recombines TRBV6-6 with TRBJ2-5; no definite D call. The receptor comes from a woman aged 60-70 years with acute or convalescent COVID-19. The CDR3 DNA is TGTGCCAGCAGTTTTGTGTTTCGAGAGACCCAGTACTTC. It codes for CASSFVFRETQYF.